This TCR beta chain was observed in a study of Tregs in tolerant kidney transplant recipients. Only in-frame clones appear in the TCRdb table, and some are missing; sequencing was by immunoSEQ multiplex PCR. The sample consists of about 83,000 clones, 95% to 98% of them appearing once. The CDR3 contains 15 residues. Germline CDR1 and CDR2: LGHNA and YNFKEQ. Germline trimming cut 0 bases from V and 4 bases from J; bases unmatched to any gene: 5. This clone has a single count. Material: CD4+ T cells from blood, obtained before the transplant. The TCR sequence derives from a human donor who received a combined kidney and bone marrow transplant. The gene calls are TRBV4-2 and TRBJ2-5; 7 bases are shared with TRBD2. The CDR3 spells CASSQDAGAIETQYF. The CDR3 coding sequence is TGTGCCAGCAGCCAAGATGCGGGAGCGATAGAGACCCAGTACTTC.